This TCR beta chain was identified during a study of shared clonotypes between healthy human individuals (dated by TCRdb to about 2020). At the level of the whole study: Three men and a couple of women, aged 18 to 49 years, made up the cohort. For each donor, CD4 naive and CD4 memory were each run on three plates, CD8 naive on two plates, and CD8 memory on one plate. To estimate repertoire size and how much clonotypes are shared between individuals, the study performed deep sequencing of blood TCR repertoires from five healthy adults. To increase sequencing depth and limit assay-specific biases, different laboratories used diverse techniques to prepare libraries and sequence TCR repertoires. Between about 0.94 and 8.9 billion PBMCs per donor were obtained by leukapheresis. What the study reported, not specific to this receptor: Incomplete sequencing was indicated by rarefaction of sorted-subset datasets, despite the large sequencing depth. Because the study included a small number of donors, the genetic and exposure-history diversity represented was limited. Pairwise subsampling led to the expectation that sequencing depth would affect the degree of clonotype sharing among donors. Only blood was sampled, and tissue TCR repertoires likely differ from those in blood. Across a handful of donors, about 5.2% of naive CD4, roughly 3.5% of naive CD8, around 2.5% of memory CD4, and roughly 0.4% of memory CD8 clonotypes were shared. Higher generation probabilities were observed for clonotypes shared by all four sorted-subset donors than for non-shared clonotypes. Naive subsets generally had larger estimated clonotype richness than memory subsets did.

Using the deep immunoSEQ assay, TCR CDR3 regions were amplified from genomic DNA by multiplex PCR. Extracted genomic DNA from each cell subset was distributed evenly across all wells of several immunoSEQ 96-well plates, and each plate was treated as a replicate. For sorted subsets, around 200 ng genomic DNA, equal to approximately 30,000 T cell genomes, was loaded into each replicate PCR. Purified libraries were measured with a Qubit 3.0 fluorometer, size-checked on a Bioanalyzer 2100, and measured again with the KAPA Library Quantification kit. Each immunoSEQ 96-well plate was sequenced on its own single-read 150-cycle Illumina NextSeq 550 flow cell. In the source study's methods: The immunoSEQ output contained only junctional sequences without quality scores, so filtering could not match that applied to full-length reads. To assign V/J genes and CDR3, sequences were annotated using PyIR, a Python wrapper for IgBLAST v1.9, with IMGT germline references. Reads were filtered out if the reads had weak V/J assignments (E-value above 1e-6), no CDR3, stop codons, out-of-frame junctions, or ambiguous translated residues. V3J clonotypes were defined as sequences sharing the same inferred V gene, J gene, and CDR3 amino acid sequence. Percentage overlap between repertoires was calculated by dividing the number of shared unique clonotypes by the size of the smaller repertoire. Repertoire richness was assessed with RTK rarefaction, the Chao1 estimator, and Recon v2.1 estimates of unobserved clonotypes. OLGA was used to compute generation probabilities for all TCRbeta clonotypes that the gDNA method yielded from a handful of donors. TCRdb's version of the immuneACCESS table is confined to in-frame rearrangements and falls short of the full clone set. An unresolved V gene accounts for under half of the shortfall where checked; the remainder is of unknown origin. Clonal size and the V and J genes are those of that table, whereas D and trimming came from the DNA. This sample has millions of clones in its table, and about 92% of those were observed once. The biggest ten clones account for about 0.39% of the sample.

Healthy HIV-negative adults with no recently reported acute infections or vaccinations were included as donors. Every donor was a Caucasian adult living in Nashville, Tennessee, USA. CD4+ T cells were enriched by magnetic negative selection; naive cells were then positively selected on CD45RA, and the negative fraction formed the memory subset. After blood collection by leukapheresis, PBMCs were isolated using Ficoll-Histopaque density gradient centrifugation and then cryopreserved in the vapor phase of liquid nitrogen. Analytical flow cytometry was used to check the purity and quantity of each magnetically sorted T cell population. From each sorted fraction, genomic DNA was isolated and quantified by UV absorbance on a Nanodrop 2000c. About this clone: The specificity of this receptor is unknown. No much larger clonotype is one base removed from it; base qualities were not supplied.

CDR1 and CDR2, per the germline V gene, are SGDLS and YYNGEE. A distance of 10 bases separates the germline ends of V and J, which lose 0 bases and 0 bases respectively. Including cysteine and phenylalanine, the CDR3 has 16 amino acids. Only the CDR3 DNA stays, 48 bases, in frame from base 1. The sequenced sample was naive CD4+ T cells from PBMCs. The intended sense of this specimen's cell subset or site label: CD45RA+ positively selected. The chain is encoded by TRBV9 joined to TRBJ2-1; D gene: possibly TRBD1, on 6 matching bases. This clonotype originated in a man between 18 and 29 years old in good health. Some clones in this sample may be carry-over from other donors' samples. The nucleotides read TGTGCCAGCAGCGTAGCTACAGGGAGCTCCTACAATGAGCAGTTCTTC. Translation gives CASSVATGSSYNEQFF.